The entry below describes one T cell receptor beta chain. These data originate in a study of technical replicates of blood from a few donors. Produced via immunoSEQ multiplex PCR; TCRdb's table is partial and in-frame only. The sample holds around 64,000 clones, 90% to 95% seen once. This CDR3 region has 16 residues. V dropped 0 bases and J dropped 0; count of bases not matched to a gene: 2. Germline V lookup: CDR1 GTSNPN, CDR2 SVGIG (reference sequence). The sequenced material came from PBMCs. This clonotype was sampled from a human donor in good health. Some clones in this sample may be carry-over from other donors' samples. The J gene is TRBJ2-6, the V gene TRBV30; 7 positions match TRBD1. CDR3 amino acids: CAWSVQGPSGANVLTF. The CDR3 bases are TGTGCCTGGAGTGTACAGGGGCCCTCTGGGGCCAACGTCCTGACTTTC. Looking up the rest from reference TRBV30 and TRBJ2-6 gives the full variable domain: SQTIHQWPATLVQPVGSPLSLECTVEGTSNPNLYWYRQAAGRGLQLLFYSVGIGQISSEVPQNLSASRPQDRQFILSSKKLLLSDSGFYLCAWSVQGPSGANVLTFGAGSRLTVL.